A selection of T cell receptor beta chains follows, all from one sample in a study of shared clonotypes between healthy human individuals. Profiling relied on immunoSEQ multiplex PCR, and the TCRdb table lists in-frame clones only, not all of them. The table includes around 2.1 million clones, 93% detected once. What was sequenced was naive CD8+ T cells from PBMCs. These receptors were collected from a man between 18 and 29 years old in good health. Some clones in this sample may be carry-over from other donors' samples. Both conserved end residues are part of each CDR3. D genes are given only for firm matches. The size of a clone is reported for some rows only, either as once, few or many, or as a class for expanded clones.

V	size	J	D	CDR3	DNA
TRBV4-3	-	TRBJ2-1	TRBD2	CASSQDAGGNYNEQFF	TGCGCCAGCAGCCAAGATGCGGGGGGAAACTACAATGAGCAGTTCTTC
TRBV4-1	-	TRBJ1-5	-	CASSHGGRVDQPQHF	TGCGCCAGCAGCCACGGCGGCAGGGTGGACCAGCCCCAGCATTTT
TRBV28	-	TRBJ1-2	-	CASSPPGLLNYGYTF	TGTGCCAGCAGTCCCCCGGGACTCCTAAACTATGGCTACACCTTC
TRBV7-9	-	TRBJ2-2	-	CASSLLTGNTGELFF	TGTGCCAGCAGCTTACTCACAGGGAACACCGGGGAGCTGTTTTTT
TRBV27	few	TRBJ2-7	-	CASSFRSSYEQYF	TGTGCCAGCAGTTTCCGAAGCTCCTACGAGCAGTACTTC
TRBV19	-	TRBJ1-1	-	CASRQGSEAFF	TGTGCCAGTAGACAGGGATCAGAAGCTTTCTTT
TRBV27	-	TRBJ2-5	-	CASSFISDNQETQYF	TGTGCCAGCAGTTTCATATCAGATAACCAAGAGACCCAGTACTTC
TRBV6-5	-	TRBJ2-1	-	CASSPTGSSYNEQFF	TGTGCCAGCAGTCCCACTGGAAGCTCCTACAATGAGCAGTTCTTC
TRBV27	-	TRBJ2-1	TRBD1	CASRAYGTGVYGNEQFF	TGTGCCAGCAGGGCCTACGGGACAGGGGTTTATGGCAATGAGCAGTTCTTC
TRBV5-8	-	TRBJ2-1	TRBD2	CASSFLAGGIYNEQFF	TGTGCCAGCAGCTTTTTAGCGGGGGGGATATACAATGAGCAGTTCTTC
TRBV19	-	TRBJ2-5	-	CASSANRDQETQYF	TGTGCCAGTAGTGCGAACCGGGACCAAGAGACCCAGTACTTC
TRBV6-5	-	TRBJ1-2	-	CASSSRETGNYGYTF	TGTGCCAGCAGTTCACGAGAAACGGGCAACTATGGCTACACCTTC
TRBV9	-	TRBJ1-1	-	CASSPRARSSMNTEAFF	TGTGCCAGCAGCCCCCGTGCTAGATCATCTATGAACACTGAAGCTTTCTTT
TRBV5-6	-	TRBJ2-1	-	CASSPGILGGYNEQFF	TGTGCCAGCAGCCCTGGAATCCTAGGAGGATACAATGAGCAGTTCTTC
TRBV5-1	-	TRBJ2-1	-	CASWRGSDPTYNEQFF	TGCGCCAGCTGGCGGGGATCGGATCCGACTTACAATGAGCAGTTCTTC
TRBV7-9	-	TRBJ2-7	-	CASSLAPGASSSYEQYF	TGTGCCAGCAGCTTAGCCCCGGGCGCCTCAAGCTCCTACGAGCAGTACTTC
TRBV14	-	TRBJ2-1	-	CASSQGLASVYNEQFF	TGTGCCAGCAGCCAGGGCCTGGCTAGCGTATACAATGAGCAGTTCTTC
TRBV30	-	TRBJ2-7	-	CAWSVLGGEQYF	TGTGCCTGGAGTGTCCTGGGTGGGGAGCAGTACTTC
TRBV27	-	TRBJ1-5	-	CASAEYGPNQPQHF	TGTGCCAGCGCCGAGTATGGCCCCAATCAGCCCCAGCATTTT
TRBV7-6	-	TRBJ1-2	-	CATRRGSGYTF	TGTGCCACCCGACGGGGCTCTGGCTACACCTTC
TRBV27	-	TRBJ2-5	-	CASSTALGTEDQETQYF	TGTGCCAGCAGTACTGCCCTCGGGACGGAAGACCAAGAGACCCAGTACTTC
TRBV7-9	-	TRBJ2-7	-	CASSGPGAGFYEQYF	TGTGCCAGCAGCGGACCGGGGGCCGGGTTTTACGAGCAGTACTTC
TRBV7-6	-	TRBJ1-1	-	CASSRERGRADTEAFF	TGTGCCAGCAGCAGGGAGCGGGGGCGGGCGGACACTGAAGCTTTCTTT
TRBV7-9	-	TRBJ2-7	-	CASSSGVSYEQYF	TGTGCCAGCAGCTCTGGGGTCAGCTACGAGCAGTACTTC
TRBV27	-	TRBJ2-1	-	CASSLRSGAYNEQFF	TGTGCCAGCAGTTTAAGGAGCGGCGCCTACAATGAGCAGTTCTTC
TRBV25-1	once	TRBJ1-2	-	CASGGTNYGYTF	TGTGCCAGCGGGGGGACTAACTATGGCTACACCTTC
TRBV5-5	-	TRBJ1-1	-	CASSLDRYTEAFF	TGTGCCAGCAGCTTAGACAGATACACTGAAGCTTTCTTT
TRBV4-3	-	TRBJ2-3	-	CASSQDWGEGTDTQYF	TGCGCCAGCAGCCAAGATTGGGGGGAAGGGACAGATACGCAGTATTTT
TRBV7-9	-	TRBJ2-3	-	CASSEQRVDTQYF	TGTGCCAGCAGCGAACAAAGGGTAGATACGCAGTATTTT
TRBV7-9	once	TRBJ2-5	-	CASSPSQETQYF	TGTGCCAGCAGCCCCAGCCAAGAGACCCAGTACTTC
TRBV19	-	TRBJ1-4	-	CASSTGPLNEKLFF	TGTGCCAGTAGCACGGGACCGCTTAATGAAAAACTGTTTTTT
TRBV19	-	TRBJ1-5	-	CASSIFQGGQPQHF	TGTGCCAGTAGTATATTCCAGGGCGGTCAGCCCCAGCATTTT
TRBV6-4	-	TRBJ1-1	-	CASSMGWGTEAFF	TGTGCCAGCAGTATGGGCTGGGGCACTGAAGCTTTCTTT
TRBV5-6	-	TRBJ2-7	-	CASSLGSAYEQYF	TGTGCCAGCAGCTTGGGCAGTGCCTACGAGCAGTACTTC
TRBV11-2	-	TRBJ2-1	-	CASRKAAYEQFF	TGTGCCAGCAGAAAGGCCGCGTATGAGCAGTTCTTC
TRBV6-6	-	TRBJ2-5	-	CASSFFSEYQETQYF	TGTGCCAGCAGTTTTTTTAGCGAGTACCAAGAGACCCAGTACTTC
TRBV6-6	-	TRBJ1-3	-	CASSYSDPGDTIYF	TGTGCCAGCAGTTACTCGGACCCTGGGGACACCATATATTTT
TRBV4-1	-	TRBJ2-7	TRBD1	CASSHTPTGGYEQYF	TGCGCCAGCAGCCATACCCCGACAGGGGGTTACGAGCAGTACTTC
TRBV15	few	TRBJ2-1	-	CATSRDGDTISYNEQFF	TGTGCCACCAGCAGAGATGGGGACACGATCTCCTACAATGAGCAGTTCTTC
TRBV29-1	-	TRBJ2-7	-	CSVVWVRGSYEQYF	TGCAGCGTTGTGTGGGTCAGGGGTTCCTACGAGCAGTACTTC
TRBV11-2	-	TRBJ2-5	-	CASSLGWTPYQETQYF	TGTGCCAGCAGCTTAGGCTGGACTCCCTACCAAGAGACCCAGTACTTC
TRBV5-1	-	TRBJ2-2	-	CASSLRGGTGELFF	TGCGCCAGCAGCTTGCGAGGCGGCACCGGGGAGCTGTTTTTT
TRBV27	-	TRBJ1-6	-	CASSSGGPALHF	TGTGCCAGCAGTTCGGGCGGGCCGGCCCTCCACTTT
TRBV28	-	TRBJ2-7	TRBD2	CASRGPRREGTYEQYF	TGTGCCAGTCGGGGACCTCGGCGGGAGGGAACCTACGAGCAGTACTTC
TRBV9	-	TRBJ1-2	-	CASSVAATGNYGYTF	TGTGCCAGCAGCGTAGCCGCAACAGGGAACTATGGCTACACCTTC
TRBV10-2	-	TRBJ2-3	-	CASSESKGRGRDTQYF	TGCGCCAGCAGTGAGTCGAAAGGCAGGGGGAGGGATACGCAGTATTTT
TRBV6-5	-	TRBJ1-5	TRBD1	CASSYSDRDKWPQHF	TGTGCCAGCAGTTACTCAGACAGGGATAAGTGGCCCCAGCATTTT
TRBV4-3	once	TRBJ2-7	TRBD2	CASSQGTSGRGYEQYF	TGCGCCAGCAGCCAAGGGACTAGCGGGAGGGGGTACGAGCAGTACTTC
TRBV4-3	-	TRBJ2-7	TRBD1	CASSPVGTEGYEQYF	TGCGCCAGCAGCCCGGTAGGGACAGAGGGATACGAGCAGTACTTC
TRBV19	-	TRBJ2-1	-	CASSMAGWGEQFF	TGTGCCAGTAGTATGGCAGGGTGGGGTGAGCAGTTCTTC
TRBV9	-	TRBJ2-7	-	CASSASYRDPAYEQYF	TGTGCCAGCAGCGCCTCCTACCGGGACCCAGCCTACGAGCAGTACTTC
TRBV9	once	TRBJ2-5	TRBD2	CASSEAGVSQETQYF	TGTGCCAGCAGCGAAGCGGGAGTTAGCCAAGAGACCCAGTACTTC
TRBV5-1	-	TRBJ2-2	-	CASLGEDTGELFF	TGCGCCAGCCTCGGGGAGGACACCGGGGAGCTGTTTTTT
TRBV19	once	TRBJ2-2	-	CASSIDLRTANTGELFF	TGTGCCAGTAGTATAGATCTAAGGACGGCGAACACCGGGGAGCTGTTTTTT
TRBV13	-	TRBJ2-7	-	CASSGGGNEQYF	TGTGCCAGCAGCGGAGGGGGGAACGAGCAGTACTTC